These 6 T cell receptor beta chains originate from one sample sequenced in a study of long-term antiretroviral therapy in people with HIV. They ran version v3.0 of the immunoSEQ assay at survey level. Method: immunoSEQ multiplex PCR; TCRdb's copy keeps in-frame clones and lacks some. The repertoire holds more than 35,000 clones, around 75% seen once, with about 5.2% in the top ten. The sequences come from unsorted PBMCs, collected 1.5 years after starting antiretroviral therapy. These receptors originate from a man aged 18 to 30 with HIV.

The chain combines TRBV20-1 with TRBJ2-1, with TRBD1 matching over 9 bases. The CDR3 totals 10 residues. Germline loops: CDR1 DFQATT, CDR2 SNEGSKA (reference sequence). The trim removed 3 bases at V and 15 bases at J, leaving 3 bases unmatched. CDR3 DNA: TGCAGTGCTAGCGGACAGGGGACGTTCTTC. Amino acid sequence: CSASGQGTFF.

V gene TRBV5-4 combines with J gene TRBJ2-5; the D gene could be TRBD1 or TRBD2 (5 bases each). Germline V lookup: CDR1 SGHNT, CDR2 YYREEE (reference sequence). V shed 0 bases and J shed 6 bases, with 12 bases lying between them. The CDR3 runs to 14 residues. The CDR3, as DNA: TGTGCCAGCAGCTTGGGGGGGTCGATTCAGACCCAGTACTTC. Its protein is CASSLGGSIQTQYF.

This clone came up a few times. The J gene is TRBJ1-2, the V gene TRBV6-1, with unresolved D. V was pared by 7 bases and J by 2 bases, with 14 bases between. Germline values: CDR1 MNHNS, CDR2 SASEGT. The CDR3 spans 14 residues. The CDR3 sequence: CASIKAGVNYGYTF. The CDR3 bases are TGTGCCAGCATCAAAGCCGGGGTGAACTATGGCTACACCTTC.

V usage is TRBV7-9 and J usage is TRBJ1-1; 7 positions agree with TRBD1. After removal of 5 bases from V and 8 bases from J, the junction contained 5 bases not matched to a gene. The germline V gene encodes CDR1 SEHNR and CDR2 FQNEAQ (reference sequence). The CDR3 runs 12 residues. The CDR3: CASSLGGQEAFF. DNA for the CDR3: TGTGCCAGCAGCCTTGGGGGACAGGAAGCTTTCTTT.

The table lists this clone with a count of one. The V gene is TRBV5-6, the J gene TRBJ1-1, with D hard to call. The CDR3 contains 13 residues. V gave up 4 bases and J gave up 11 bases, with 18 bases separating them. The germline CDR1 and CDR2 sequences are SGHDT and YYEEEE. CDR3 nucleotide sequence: TGTGCCAGCAGCCCAGGACCCCACGGTGGGGCTTTCTTT. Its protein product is CASSPGPHGGAFF.

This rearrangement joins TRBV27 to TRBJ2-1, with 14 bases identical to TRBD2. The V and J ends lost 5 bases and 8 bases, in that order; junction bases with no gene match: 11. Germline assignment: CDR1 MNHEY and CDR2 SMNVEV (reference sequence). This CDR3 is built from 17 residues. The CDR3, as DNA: TGTGCCAGCAGTCTAAGTCCGGGACTAGCGGGAGACCATGAGCAGTTCTTC. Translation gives CASSLSPGLAGDHEQFF.